This T cell receptor (beta chain) comes out of a study of blood T cell repertoires in COVID-19. The wider study: Samples representing acute and convalescent COVID-19 were sourced from the United States, Italy and Spain. Nucleic acid was either cDNA or gDNA, and it came from T cells, B-cell-depleted T cells, or PBMCs.

V lost 6 bases and J lost 6; bases outside the gene matches: 14. Germline-derived CDR1 and CDR2 are KGHSH and LQKENI. This CDR3 is 16 amino acids long. Per the authors' pipeline: From reference gene primer amplification, estimates of nucleated cell counts were derived. The repertoire was sequenced with immunoSEQ multiplex PCR; TCRdb's copy has only in-frame clones and lacks some. Clone size and V and J calls were adopted from that table, with D and trimming inferred from the DNA. The sample has about 87,000 clones, around nine tenths seen once. The sequencing sample was made of peripheral blood. V usage is TRBV18 and J usage is TRBJ2-1; 7 nucleotides align to TRBD1. This TCR was sampled from a woman over 75 with acute or convalescent COVID-19. The CDR3 region is CASSPPGSGGRNEQFF. The CDR3 DNA follows: TGTGCCAGCTCCCCGCCGGGTTCAGGGGGACGCAATGAGCAGTTCTTC.